This T cell receptor beta chain appears in the sequencing data of a study of CD8 T cells in Susac syndrome. Trimming stripped 2 bases from V and 1 base from J, with 15 bases between. Germline V gene data show CDR1 as SNHLY and CDR2 as FYNNEI. CDR3 length: 16 amino acids. Random hexamers served to reverse transcribe about 0.5 to 1 ug RNA. TCRdb called the immunoSEQ multiplex PCR reads again in MiXCR, with one record for every CDR3 protein. The sample lists some 190,000 distinct CDR3 sequences; around 96% were seen once. The sample was CD4+ T cells from PBMCs. The receptor comes from a human donor in good health. J is TRBJ2-7 and V is TRBV2; D possibly matches TRBD1 or TRBD2 (5 bases each). The CDR3 loop is CASSEFFGDRSYEQYF. CDR3 bases: TGTGCCAGCAGTGAATTTTTTGGGGACCGATCCTACGAGCAGTACTTC.